This entry describes one T cell receptor beta chain. The antigen is not known. This CDR3 region has 12 residues. The germline gives CDR1 LNHDA, CDR2 SQIVND (reference sequence). Trimming removed 2 bases from V and 8 bases from J, with 7 bases in between. This sample stems from a study of T cell responses to AZD1222 COVID-19 vaccine. The study's findings and limits: Most donors were white British, females outnumbered males, and clonal diversity was possibly underestimated. Spike-specific TCR breadth and depth were elevated following two AZD1222 doses.

TCRdb keeps only in-frame clones here, not all; method: immunoSEQ multiplex PCR. Of roughly 150,000 clones in the sample, roughly 85% are singletons; the top ten hold less than 9.5%. The J gene is TRBJ1-3, the V gene TRBV19; D is ambiguous. The specimen was peripheral blood, collected on day 0 of AZD1222 vaccination. This sequence was found in an adult in good health. The chain's CDR3 is CASSITRDTIYF. The DNA of the CDR3 is TGTGCCAGTAGTATAACTCGGGACACCATATATTTT.